This T cell receptor beta chain was found in a study of cytomegalovirus exposure and HLA in healthy donors. Note on this clone: The antigen is undetermined.

Per the germline V gene, CDR1 is MNHEY and CDR2 is SMNVEV (reference sequence). This CDR3 is 15 amino acids long. Points from the study as a whole: TCR beta sequences reportedly predicted the HLA-A and HLA-B alleles of most subjects accurately.

PCR was performed using 60 Vbeta and 13 Jbeta primers. Assay: immunoSEQ multiplex PCR; the TCRdb copy retains only in-frame clones and omits some. The sample yields roughly 100,000 clones, 60% to 80% seen once. Sequencing was performed on PBMCs. The clonotype comes from a man aged 45-65 years in good health and CMV-seropositive. The chain links TRBV27 to TRBJ2-5; 9 bases agree with TRBD2. The end of the DNA fits TRBJ2-7 better, so the J call may be wrong. The CDR3, as DNA: TGTGCCAGCAGTTTAGTAGCGGGAGCGTTATACGAGCAGTACTTC. It is translated as CASSLVAGALYEQYF.